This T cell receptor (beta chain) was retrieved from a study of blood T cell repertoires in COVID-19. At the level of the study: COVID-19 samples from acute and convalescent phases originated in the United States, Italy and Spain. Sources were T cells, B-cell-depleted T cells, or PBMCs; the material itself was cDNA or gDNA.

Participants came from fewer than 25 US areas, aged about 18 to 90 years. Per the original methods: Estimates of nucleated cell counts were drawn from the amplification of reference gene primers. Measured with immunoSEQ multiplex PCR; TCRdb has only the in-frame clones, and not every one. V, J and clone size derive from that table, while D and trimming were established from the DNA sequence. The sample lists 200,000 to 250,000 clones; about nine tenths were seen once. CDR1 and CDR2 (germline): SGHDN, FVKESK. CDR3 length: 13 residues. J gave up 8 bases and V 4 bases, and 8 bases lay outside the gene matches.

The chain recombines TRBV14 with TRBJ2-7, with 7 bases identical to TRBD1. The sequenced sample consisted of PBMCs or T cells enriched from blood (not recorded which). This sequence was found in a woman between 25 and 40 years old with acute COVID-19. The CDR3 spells CASSPGTVVKQYF. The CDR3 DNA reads TGTGCCAGCAGCCCCGGGACAGTGGTGAAGCAGTACTTC.